This T cell receptor beta chain was retrieved from a study of shared clonotypes between healthy human individuals. Whole-study results and caveats: Roughly 4.7% was the fraction of naive CD4 clonotypes found shared across a few donors. How much donors shared clonotypes was expected to be affected by sequencing depth.

The assay was immunoSEQ multiplex PCR, and TCRdb's table has in-frame clones only and misses some. The table records 2 million to 2.5 million clones, 80% to 95% of them present only once. Turning to this clone: Its antigen is not identified.

The CDR3 has 17 residues. The germline V gene encodes CDR1 LGHNA and CDR2 YNFKEQ. Trimming took 0 bases from V and 1 from J, leaving 16 bases between them. Sequencing used naive CD4+ T cells from PBMCs. Subset denoted: CD45RA+ positively selected. This chain joins TRBV4-2 and TRBJ2-7; perhaps TRBD1 as D (5 bases). The clonotype was recovered from a man between 18 and 29 years old in good health. Some clones in this sample may be carry-over from other donors' samples. The CDR3 is CASSQEAGLSASYEQYF. The DNA of the CDR3 is TGTGCCAGCAGCCAAGAAGCAGGGCTCTCGGCGTCCTACGAGCAGTACTTC.